A selection of T cell receptor beta chains follows, all from one sample in a study of cytomegalovirus exposure and HLA in healthy donors. Only in-frame clones appear in the TCRdb table, and some are missing; sequencing was by immunoSEQ multiplex PCR. The sample includes 150,000 to 200,000 clones, under 85% of them seen just once. The sample comprised PBMCs. The receptors shown here come from a man aged 50 to 59 in good health and CMV-seronegative. Both conserved end residues are trimmed from each CDR3. Part of the rows lack a size; the others show once, few, many or a class for expanded clones.

CDR3: ASSEGQGWFGAF; V: TRBV19; size: few
CDR3: ASSYTRQGTGSPLH; V: TRBV6-5; size: NA
CDR3: ASTNQALAKNIQY; V: TRBV2; size: NA
CDR3: ASSFQRDGGETQY; V: TRBV5-1; size: NA
CDR3: ASRNGRGPYEQY; V: TRBV19; size: once
CDR3: AISGQTSGGTHQY; V: TRBV10-3; size: NA
CDR3: SSSLGGGSQETQY; V: TRBV7-9; size: NA
CDR3: SVVMGTGGYEQY; V: TRBV29-1; size: NA
CDR3: ASSYSVGASTLEQF; V: TRBV27; size: NA
CDR3: ASSFVGLRQETQY; V: TRBV13; size: NA
CDR3: ASSYFGTGVPYEQY; V: TRBV6-6; size: NA
CDR3: ASSSPDKREGSYNEQF; V: TRBV21-1; size: NA
CDR3: ASSSRSTGKQPQH; V: TRBV7-2; size: NA
CDR3: ASSQQGPTEAF; V: TRBV7-2; size: NA
CDR3: ASSLAERAQPQH; V: TRBV18; size: NA
CDR3: ASSSTASVDTQY; V: TRBV6-5; size: NA
CDR3: AWSEGLAGDTQY; V: TRBV30; size: NA
CDR3: ASRGTPNTEAF; V: TRBV6-5; size: NA
CDR3: ASSFGGAHQPQH; V: TRBV27; size: NA
CDR3: AWSVSGGSYNEQF; V: TRBV30; size: NA
CDR3: ASSYLRLDQPQH; V: TRBV6-6; size: NA
CDR3: ASTQQGPMGYEQY; V: TRBV7-2; size: NA
CDR3: SSSLVLAAYNEQF; V: TRBV7-9; size: NA
CDR3: ASSRRERRANTEAF; V: TRBV18; size: NA
CDR3: AWVTGVTEAF; V: TRBV30; size: NA
CDR3: ASSLAQGTDSPLH; V: TRBV7-9; size: NA
CDR3: ASSSDTNTEAF; V: TRBV5-5; size: NA
CDR3: ASSPQGGNEKLF; V: TRBV18; size: NA
CDR3: ASSLTGAPSTDTQY; V: TRBV5-4; size: few
CDR3: ASSLFGGDTDTQY; V: TRBV7-2; size: NA
CDR3: AWGGQGRNEQF; V: TRBV30; size: NA
CDR3: ASSASGATSYGYT; V: TRBV2; size: NA
CDR3: ASSQDDQTSGRHEQY; V: TRBV4-3; size: few